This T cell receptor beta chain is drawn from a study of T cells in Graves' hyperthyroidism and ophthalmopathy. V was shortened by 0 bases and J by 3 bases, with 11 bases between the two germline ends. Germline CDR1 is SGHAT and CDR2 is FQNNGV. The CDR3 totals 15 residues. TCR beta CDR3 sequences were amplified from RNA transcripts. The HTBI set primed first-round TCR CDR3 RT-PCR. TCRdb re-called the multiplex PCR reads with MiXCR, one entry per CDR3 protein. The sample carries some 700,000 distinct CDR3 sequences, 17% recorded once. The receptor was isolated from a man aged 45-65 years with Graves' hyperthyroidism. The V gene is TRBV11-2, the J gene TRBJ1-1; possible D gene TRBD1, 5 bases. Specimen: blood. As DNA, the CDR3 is TGTGCCAGCAGCTTAGATTATACAGGCGACACTGAAGCTTTCTTT. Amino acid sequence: CASSLDYTGDTEAFF.